This TCR beta chain is drawn from a study of CD8 T cells in ankylosing spondylitis. Scientists made TCR beta libraries using quantitative 5'-RACE with molecular barcodes. TCRdb re-called the 5' RACE reads with MiXCR, one entry per CDR3 protein. Seen here are tens of thousands of distinct CDR3 sequences, less than 3.5% observed once, and the top ten hold over 4%. This clonotype was seen repeatedly, ten times or more. Germline V gene data show CDR1 as SGDLS and CDR2 as YYNGEE. V shed 0 bases and J shed 2 bases, with 12 bases lying between them. The CDR3 has 15 amino acids. V is TRBV9 and J is TRBJ2-7; D is perhaps TRBD2 (5 bases). Sequences were obtained from blood, either unsorted or a sorted T cell fraction (not recorded which). This TCR was recovered from a male donor with ankylosing spondylitis or in good health (not recorded which). The CDR3 DNA sequence: TGTGCCAGCAGCGTAGCTTGGGGAGCTACCTACGAGCAGTACTTC. Translating gives CASSVAWGATYEQYF.